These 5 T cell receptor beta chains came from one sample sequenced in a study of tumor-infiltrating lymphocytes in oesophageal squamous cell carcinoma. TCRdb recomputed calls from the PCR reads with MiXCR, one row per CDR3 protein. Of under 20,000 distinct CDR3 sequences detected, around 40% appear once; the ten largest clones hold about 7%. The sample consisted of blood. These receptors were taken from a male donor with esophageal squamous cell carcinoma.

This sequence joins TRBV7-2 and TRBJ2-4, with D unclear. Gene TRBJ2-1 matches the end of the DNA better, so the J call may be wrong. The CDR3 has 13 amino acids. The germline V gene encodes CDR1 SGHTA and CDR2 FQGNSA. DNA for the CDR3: TGTGCCAGCAGCTTAATCCACGGCAATGAGCAGTTCTTC. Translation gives CASSLIHGNEQFF.

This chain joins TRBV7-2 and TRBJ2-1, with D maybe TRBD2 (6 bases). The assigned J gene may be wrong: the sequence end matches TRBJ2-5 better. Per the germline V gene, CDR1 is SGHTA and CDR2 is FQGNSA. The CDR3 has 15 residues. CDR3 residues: CTSSFSAGSQETQYF. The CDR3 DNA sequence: TGTACCAGCAGCTTCTCGGCCGGGAGTCAAGAGACCCAGTACTTC.

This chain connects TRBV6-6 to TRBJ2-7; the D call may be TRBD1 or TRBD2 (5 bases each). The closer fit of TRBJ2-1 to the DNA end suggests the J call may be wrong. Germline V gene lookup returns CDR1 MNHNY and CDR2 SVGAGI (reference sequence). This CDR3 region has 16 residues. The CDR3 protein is CASSYYGDAPYNEQFF. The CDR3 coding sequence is TGTGCCAGCAGTTACTACGGGGACGCTCCCTACAATGAGCAGTTCTTC.

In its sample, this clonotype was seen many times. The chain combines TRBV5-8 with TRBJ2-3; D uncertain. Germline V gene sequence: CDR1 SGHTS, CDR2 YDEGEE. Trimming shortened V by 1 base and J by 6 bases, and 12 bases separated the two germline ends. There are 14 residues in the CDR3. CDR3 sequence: CASSLTTARDTQYF. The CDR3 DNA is TGTGCCAGCAGCTTGACTACGGCTCGCGATACGCAGTATTTT. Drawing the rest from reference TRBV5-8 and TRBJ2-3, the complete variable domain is EAGVTQSPTHLIKTRGQQATLRCSPISGHTSVYWYQQALGLGLQFLLWYDEGEERNRGNFPPRFSGRQFPNYSSELNVNALELEDSALYLCASSLTTARDTQYFGPGTRLTVL.

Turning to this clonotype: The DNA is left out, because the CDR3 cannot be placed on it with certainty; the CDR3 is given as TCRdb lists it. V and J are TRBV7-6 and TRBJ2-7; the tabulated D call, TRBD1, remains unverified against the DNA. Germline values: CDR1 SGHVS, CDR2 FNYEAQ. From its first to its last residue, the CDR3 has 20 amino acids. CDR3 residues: CASSLPAGDEQFFGPGTQFF.